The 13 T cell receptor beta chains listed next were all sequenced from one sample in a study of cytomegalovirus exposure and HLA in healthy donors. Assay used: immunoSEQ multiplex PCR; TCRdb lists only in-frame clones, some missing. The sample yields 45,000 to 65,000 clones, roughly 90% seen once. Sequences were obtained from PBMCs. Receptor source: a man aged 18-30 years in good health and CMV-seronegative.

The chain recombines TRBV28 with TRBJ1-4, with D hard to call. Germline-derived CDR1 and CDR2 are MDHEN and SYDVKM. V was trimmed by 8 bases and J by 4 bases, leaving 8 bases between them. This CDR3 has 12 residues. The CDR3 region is CASCILNEKLFF. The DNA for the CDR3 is TGTGCCAGCTGTATACTTAATGAAAAACTGTTTTTT.

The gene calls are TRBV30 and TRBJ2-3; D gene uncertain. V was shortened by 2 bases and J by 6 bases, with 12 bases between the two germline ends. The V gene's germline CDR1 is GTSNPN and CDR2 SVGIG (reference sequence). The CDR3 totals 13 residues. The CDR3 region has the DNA TGTGCCTGGAGTCGAAGCCTCGGGGATACGCAGTATTTT. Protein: CAWSRSLGDTQYF.

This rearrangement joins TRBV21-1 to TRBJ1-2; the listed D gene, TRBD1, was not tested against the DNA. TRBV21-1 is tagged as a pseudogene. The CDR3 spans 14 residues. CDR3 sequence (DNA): TGTGCCAGCAGCAAAGGGGCAGGGGGCTATGGCTACACCTTC. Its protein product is CASSKGAGGYGYTF.

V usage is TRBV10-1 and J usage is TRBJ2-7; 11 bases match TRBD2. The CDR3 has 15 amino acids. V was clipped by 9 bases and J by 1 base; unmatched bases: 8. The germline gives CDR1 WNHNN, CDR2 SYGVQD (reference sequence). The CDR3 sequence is CASSDRLAGSYEQYF. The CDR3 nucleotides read TGCGCCAGTTCCGACCGACTAGCGGGATCCTACGAGCAGTACTTC.

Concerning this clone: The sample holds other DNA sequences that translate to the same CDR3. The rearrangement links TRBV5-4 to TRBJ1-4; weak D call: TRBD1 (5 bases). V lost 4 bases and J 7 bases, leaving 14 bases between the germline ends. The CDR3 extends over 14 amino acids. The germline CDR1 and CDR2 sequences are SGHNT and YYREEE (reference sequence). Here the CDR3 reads CASSRAGVREKLFF. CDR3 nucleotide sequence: TGTGCCAGCAGCAGGGCGGGGGTACGTGAAAAACTGTTTTTT.

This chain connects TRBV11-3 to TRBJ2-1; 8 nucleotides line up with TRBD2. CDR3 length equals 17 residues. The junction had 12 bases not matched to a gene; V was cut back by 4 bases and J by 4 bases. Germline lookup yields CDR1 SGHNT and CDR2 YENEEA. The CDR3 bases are TGTGCCAGCAGCTACCAGGGACGCCTAGCGGGTTACAATGAGCAGTTCTTC. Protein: CASSYQGRLAGYNEQFF.

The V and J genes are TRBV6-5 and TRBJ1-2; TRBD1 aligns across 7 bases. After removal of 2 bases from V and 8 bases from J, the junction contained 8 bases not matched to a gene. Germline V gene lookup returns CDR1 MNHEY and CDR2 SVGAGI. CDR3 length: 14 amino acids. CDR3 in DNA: TGTGCCAGCAGTTACGACAGGGTCCGTGAAGGCTACACCTTC. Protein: CASSYDRVREGYTF.

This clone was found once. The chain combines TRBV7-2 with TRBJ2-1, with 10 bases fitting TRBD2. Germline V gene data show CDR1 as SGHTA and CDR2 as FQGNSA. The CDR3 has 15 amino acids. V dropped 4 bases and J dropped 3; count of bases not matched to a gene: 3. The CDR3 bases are TGTGCCAGCAGCTCAACTAGCGGGATCTACAATGAGCAGTTCTTC. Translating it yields CASSSTSGIYNEQFF.

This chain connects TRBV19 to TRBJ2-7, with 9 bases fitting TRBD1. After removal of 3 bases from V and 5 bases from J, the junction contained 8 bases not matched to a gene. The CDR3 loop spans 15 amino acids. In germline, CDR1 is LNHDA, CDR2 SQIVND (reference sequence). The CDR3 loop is CASSILGQGRDEQYF. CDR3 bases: TGTGCCAGTAGTATTTTGGGACAGGGTCGGGACGAGCAGTACTTC. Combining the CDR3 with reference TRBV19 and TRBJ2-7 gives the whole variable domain DGGITQSPKYLFRKEGQNVTLSCEQNLNHDAMYWYRQDPGQGLRLIYYSQIVNDFQKGDIAEGYSVSREKKESFPLTVTSAQKNPTAFYLCASSILGQGRDEQYFGPGTRLTVT.

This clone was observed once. Here the CDR3 reads CASSDSGTGSEKLFF. As DNA, the CDR3 is TGTGCCAGCAGTGACTCCGGGACAGGGTCTGAAAAACTGTTTTTT. The J gene is TRBJ1-4, the V gene TRBV6-1, with TRBD1 matching 9 bases. CDR3 length: 15 residues. The V gene's germline CDR1 is MNHNS and CDR2 SASEGT. V dropped 3 bases and J dropped 7; count of bases not matched to a gene: 6.

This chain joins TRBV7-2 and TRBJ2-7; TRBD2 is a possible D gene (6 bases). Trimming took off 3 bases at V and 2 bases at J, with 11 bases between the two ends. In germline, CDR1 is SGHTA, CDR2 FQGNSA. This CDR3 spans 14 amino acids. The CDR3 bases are TGTGCCAGCAGCTTGGAGACGGGAGCCTACGAGCAGTACTTC. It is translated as CASSLETGAYEQYF.

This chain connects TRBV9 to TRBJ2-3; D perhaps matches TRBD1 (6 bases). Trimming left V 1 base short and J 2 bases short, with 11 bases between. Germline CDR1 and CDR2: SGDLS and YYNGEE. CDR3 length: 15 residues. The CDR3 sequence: CASSVRGQNTDTQYF. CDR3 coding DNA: TGTGCCAGCAGCGTACGAGGACAGAACACAGATACGCAGTATTTT.

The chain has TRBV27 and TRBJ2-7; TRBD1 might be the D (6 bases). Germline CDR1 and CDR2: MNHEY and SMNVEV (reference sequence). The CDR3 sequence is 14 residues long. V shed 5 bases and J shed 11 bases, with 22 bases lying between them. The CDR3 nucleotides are TGTGCCAGCAGTAAAGGTTCACAGGGTGCCCCTGAGTACTTC. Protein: CASSKGSQGAPEYF.